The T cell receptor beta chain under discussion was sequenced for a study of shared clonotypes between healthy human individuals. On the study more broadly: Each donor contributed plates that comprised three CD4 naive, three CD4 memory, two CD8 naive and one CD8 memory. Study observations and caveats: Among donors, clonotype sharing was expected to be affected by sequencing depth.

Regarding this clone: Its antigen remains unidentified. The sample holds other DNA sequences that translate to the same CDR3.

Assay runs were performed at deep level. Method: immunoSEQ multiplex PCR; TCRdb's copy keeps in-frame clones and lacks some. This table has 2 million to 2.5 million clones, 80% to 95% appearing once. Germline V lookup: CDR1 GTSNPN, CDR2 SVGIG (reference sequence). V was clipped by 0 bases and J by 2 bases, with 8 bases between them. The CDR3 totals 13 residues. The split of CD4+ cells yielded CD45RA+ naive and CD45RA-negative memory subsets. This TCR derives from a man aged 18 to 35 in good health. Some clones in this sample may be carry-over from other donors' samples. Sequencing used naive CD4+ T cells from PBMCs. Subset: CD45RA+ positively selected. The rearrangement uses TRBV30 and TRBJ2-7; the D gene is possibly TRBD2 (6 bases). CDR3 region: CAWSVAGPYEQYF. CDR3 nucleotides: TGTGCCTGGAGTGTTGCGGGGCCCTACGAGCAGTACTTC.